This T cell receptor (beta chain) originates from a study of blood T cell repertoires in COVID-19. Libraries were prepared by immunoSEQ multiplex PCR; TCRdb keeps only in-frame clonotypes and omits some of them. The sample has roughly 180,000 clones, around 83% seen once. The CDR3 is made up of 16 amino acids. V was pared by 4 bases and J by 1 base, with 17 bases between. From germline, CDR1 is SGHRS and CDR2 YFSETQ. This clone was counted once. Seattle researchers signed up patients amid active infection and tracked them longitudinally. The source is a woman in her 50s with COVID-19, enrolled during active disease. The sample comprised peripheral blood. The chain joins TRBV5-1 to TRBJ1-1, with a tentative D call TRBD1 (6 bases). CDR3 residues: CASSTHAGVGNTEAFF. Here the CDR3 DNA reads TGCGCCAGCAGCACCCACGCAGGGGTTGGGAACACTGAAGCTTTCTTT. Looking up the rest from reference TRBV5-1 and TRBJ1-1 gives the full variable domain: KAGVTQTPRYLIKTRGQQVTLSCSPISGHRSVSWYQQTPGQGLQFLFEYFSETQRNKGNFPGRFSGRQFSNSRSEMNVSTLELGDSALYLCASSTHAGVGNTEAFFGQGTRLTVV.